These 19 T cell receptor beta chains came from one sample sequenced in a study of blood T cell repertoires in COVID-19. Sequenced by immunoSEQ multiplex PCR; TCRdb stores in-frame clones only, minus some. The sample lists roughly 100,000 clones; roughly 76% were seen once. The sample taken for sequencing was peripheral blood. These receptors came from a woman in her seventies with acute or convalescent COVID-19.

The chain combines TRBV5-1 with TRBJ2-2; 9 bases agree with TRBD1. This CDR3 has 13 amino acids. CDR1 SGHRS and CDR2 YFSETQ come from the germline V gene. V was pared by 9 bases and J by 7 bases, with 7 bases of the junction left unmatched. The CDR3 region is CATTGQGSGELFF. CDR3 DNA sequence: TGCGCCACTACGGGACAGGGAAGCGGGGAGCTGTTTTTT.

This clone was counted a few times. The rearrangement joins TRBV5-4 to TRBJ1-2, with 8 bases that match TRBD1. The CDR3 is 14 amino acids. From germline, CDR1 is SGHNT and CDR2 YYREEE (reference sequence). V shed 2 bases and J 6 bases; nucleotides not matched to a gene: 6. The CDR3 is CASSFDRGADGYTF. CDR3 DNA sequence: TGTGCCAGCAGCTTCGACAGGGGCGCTGATGGCTACACCTTC.

This clone was seen just once. The chain carries TRBV7-9 and TRBJ2-1; unclear D gene. The CDR3 covers 16 residues. Trimming cost V 5 bases and J 7 bases, with 21 bases left between them. Germline V gives CDR1 SEHNR, CDR2 FQNEAQ (reference sequence). The CDR3 is CASSPQAYLEVNEQFF. The CDR3 DNA reads as TGTGCCAGCAGCCCGCAAGCCTATCTCGAAGTGAATGAGCAGTTCTTC.

The J gene is TRBJ1-5, the V gene TRBV28; TRBD1 aligns across 9 bases. This CDR3 is built from 14 residues. Germline V gene lookup returns CDR1 MDHEN and CDR2 SYDVKM. The V segment lost 2 bases and the J segment 4 bases; nucleotides outside the gene matches: 0. This CDR3 is CASSLGTGNQPQHF. The CDR3 nucleotides are TGTGCCAGCAGTTTAGGGACAGGGAATCAGCCCCAGCATTTT.

The chain has TRBV30 and TRBJ1-1; 8 positions agree with TRBD1. This CDR3 contains 14 residues. V was pared by 2 bases and J by 3 bases, with 5 bases of the junction left unmatched. The V gene's germline CDR1 is GTSNPN and CDR2 SVGIG (reference sequence). CDR3 sequence reads: CAWSKSTGDTEAFF. The CDR3 DNA reads TGTGCCTGGAGTAAATCGACAGGGGACACTGAAGCTTTCTTT.

The chain combines TRBV3-1 (or the pseudogene TRBV3-2) with TRBJ2-5; D is unclear. The CDR3 spans 14 residues. V was pared by 0 bases and J by 7 bases, with 12 bases between. The germline V gene encodes CDR1 LGHDT and CDR2 YNNKEL (reference sequence). The CDR3 DNA follows: TGTGCCAGCAGCCAAGAGTCGGTCCCGGGGACCCAGTACTTC. The encoded protein is CASSQESVPGTQYF.

J is TRBJ2-1 and V is TRBV28; tentative D call: TRBD1 (6 bases). Trimming pared 6 bases from V and 8 bases from J, leaving 20 bases between. Germline CDR1 MDHEN, CDR2 SYDVKM. The CDR3 sequence is 15 residues long. The CDR3 bases are TGTGCCAGCAGCCCCACCGGACAGAGAAACTATGAGCAGTTCTTC. This codes for CASSPTGQRNYEQFF.

Notes on this clone: The junction and the germline gene differ at one end; a read error may be behind it. The genes are TRBV3-1 (or the pseudogene TRBV3-2) and TRBJ2-3; perhaps TRBD1 as D (5 bases). CDR3 length: 12 amino acids. Germline CDR1 LGHDT, CDR2 YNNKEL (reference sequence). The DNA of the CDR3 is TGTGCCAGCAGCCAGAGCACAGGTACGCAGTATTTT. It yields the protein CASSQSTGTQYF.

This clone was found once. The chain joins TRBV3-1 (or the pseudogene TRBV3-2) to TRBJ1-6; 7 nucleotides align to TRBD1. The CDR3 length is 14 residues. CDR1 and CDR2 (germline): LGHDT, YNNKEL (reference sequence). V shed 2 bases and J 10 bases; nucleotides not matched to a gene: 5. The DNA of the CDR3 is TGTGCCAGCAGCCAAACAGGGGAAAAGTCACCCCTCCACTTT. Protein product: CASSQTGEKSPLHF.

The chain couples TRBV4-3 to TRBJ1-2; the D is unclear. V lost 3 bases, J lost 3 bases, and 11 bases lay in between. The length of the CDR3 is 14 residues. Germline assignment: CDR1 LGHNA and CDR2 YSLEER. The CDR3 DNA sequence: TGCGCCAGCAGCCAGGGCGATCAGGACTATGGCTACACCTTC. Its protein is CASSQGDQDYGYTF.

The chain uses TRBV7-2 and TRBJ2-7, with TRBD1 matching 7 bases. The CDR3 spans 14 residues. CDR1 SGHTA and CDR2 FQGNSA come from the germline V gene. J lost 1 base, V lost 1 base, and 1 base had no gene match. The CDR3 spells CASSLDRGSYEQYF. The DNA for the CDR3 is TGTGCCAGCAGCTTAGACAGGGGATCCTACGAGCAGTACTTC. Together with reference TRBV7-2 and TRBJ2-7, the CDR3 gives the full variable domain: GAGVSQSPSNKVTEKGKDVELRCDPISGHTALYWYRQSLGQGLEFLIYFQGNSAPDKSGLPSDRFSAERTGGSVSTLTIQRTQQEDSAVYLCASSLDRGSYEQYFGPGTRLTVT.

V is TRBV12-3 or TRBV12-4 and J is TRBJ1-1; TRBD1 is a possible D gene (5 bases). The CDR3 extends over 12 amino acids. Between the trimmed V and J ends, which lost 7 bases and 3 bases, there was a span of 9 bases. The CDR3 sequence: CASNQGYTEAFF. The CDR3 nucleotides are TGTGCCAGCAACCAGGGCTACACTGAAGCTTTCTTT.

This clone has just one count. This rearrangement joins TRBV2 to TRBJ1-2, with D possibly being TRBD1 (6 bases). Germline values: CDR1 SNHLY, CDR2 FYNNEI. The CDR3 is 14 amino acids. V lost 2 bases and J 4 bases, leaving 11 bases between the germline ends. CDR3 amino acids: CASSERQDSYGYTF. The CDR3 nucleotides read TGTGCCAGCAGTGAAAGACAGGACTCCTATGGCTACACCTTC.

The rearrangement uses TRBV27 and TRBJ1-1; tentatively, D is TRBD1 (5 bases). This CDR3 contains 13 residues. Germline loops: CDR1 MNHEY, CDR2 SMNVEV (reference sequence). The ends were cut back, 8 bases at V and 1 base at J, with 11 bases in the middle. The chain's CDR3 is CASSGLRNTEAFF. For the CDR3, the DNA is TGTGCCAGCTCGGGACTGAGGAACACTGAAGCTTTCTTT.

This clone showed up just once. This chain joins TRBV10-2 and TRBJ2-3; 10 bases match TRBD2. The V gene's germline CDR1 is WSHSY and CDR2 SAAADI. Trimming at V came to 7 bases and at J to 4 bases, leaving 5 bases not matched to a gene. The CDR3 is 14 residues long. CDR3 region: CASTPSGGSDTQYF. CDR3 bases: TGCGCCAGCACTCCTAGCGGGGGTTCAGATACGCAGTATTTT.

This rearrangement joins TRBV9 to TRBJ2-1; tentatively, D is TRBD2 (5 bases). The CDR3 extends over 15 amino acids. Germline CDR1 is SGDLS and CDR2 is YYNGEE. V was pared by 0 bases and J by 7 bases, with 14 bases between. CDR3 sequence: CASSVEGLLGNEQFF. In DNA form, the CDR3 reads TGTGCCAGCAGCGTAGAGGGTCTACTAGGAAATGAGCAGTTCTTC.

V usage is TRBV2 and J usage is TRBJ1-1; possible D gene TRBD1, 5 bases. The V and J ends lost 3 bases and 1 base respectively, with 15 bases between them. The CDR3 loop spans 16 amino acids. The germline CDR1 and CDR2 sequences are SNHLY and FYNNEI. This CDR3 is CASSDTLLTGNTEAFF. The CDR3 nucleotides read TGTGCCAGCAGTGACACCTTATTAACAGGGAACACTGAAGCTTTCTTT.

The table lists this clone with a count of one. V is TRBV21-1 and J is TRBJ1-4; TRBD1, the D gene given by the table, was not confirmed from the DNA. TRBV21-1 is a pseudogene locus. The CDR3 contains 14 residues. The CDR3 region is CASRDRGLPKKLFF. The CDR3 DNA reads TGTGCCAGCAGGGACAGGGGGCTACCCAAAAAACTGTTTTTT.

The chain combines TRBV6-6 with TRBJ1-5, with a weak D call TRBD1 (6 bases). Germline values: CDR1 MNHNY, CDR2 SVGAGI (reference sequence). V was shortened by 5 bases and J by 0 bases, with 17 bases between the two germline ends. There are 17 residues in the CDR3. CDR3 bases: TGTGCCAGCAGTCAAAAATACGACAGGTTTAGCAATCAGCCCCAGCATTTT. Amino acids: CASSQKYDRFSNQPQHF.